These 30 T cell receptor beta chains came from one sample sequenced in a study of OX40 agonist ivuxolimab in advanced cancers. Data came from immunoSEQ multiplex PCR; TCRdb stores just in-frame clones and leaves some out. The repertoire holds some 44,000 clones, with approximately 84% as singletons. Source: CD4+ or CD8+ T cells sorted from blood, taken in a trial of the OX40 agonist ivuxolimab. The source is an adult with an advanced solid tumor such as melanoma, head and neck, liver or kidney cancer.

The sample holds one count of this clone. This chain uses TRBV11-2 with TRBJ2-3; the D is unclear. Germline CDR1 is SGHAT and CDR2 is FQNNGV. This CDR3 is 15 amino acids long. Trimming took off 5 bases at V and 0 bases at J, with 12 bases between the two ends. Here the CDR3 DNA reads TGTGCCAGCAGCCCAAGATGGAGTAGCACAGATACGCAGTATTTT. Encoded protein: CASSPRWSSTDTQYF.

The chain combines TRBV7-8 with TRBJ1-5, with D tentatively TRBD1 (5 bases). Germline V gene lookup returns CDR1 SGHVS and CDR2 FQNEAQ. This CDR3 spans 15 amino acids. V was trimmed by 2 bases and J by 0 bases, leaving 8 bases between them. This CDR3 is CASSLFRDSNQPQHF. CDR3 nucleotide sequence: TGTGCCAGCAGCTTATTCAGGGATAGCAATCAGCCCCAGCATTTT.

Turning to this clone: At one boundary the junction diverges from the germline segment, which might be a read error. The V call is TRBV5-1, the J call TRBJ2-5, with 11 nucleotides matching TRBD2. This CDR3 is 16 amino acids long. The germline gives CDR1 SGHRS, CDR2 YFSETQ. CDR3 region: CAGSLTLAGGPETQYF. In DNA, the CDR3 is TGCGCCGGCAGCTTGACTCTAGCGGGGGGACCAGAGACCCAGTACTTC. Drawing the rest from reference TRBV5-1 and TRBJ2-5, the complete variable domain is KAGVTQTPRYLIKTRGQQVTLSCSPISGHRSVSWYQQTPGQGLQFLFEYFSETQRNKGNFPGRFSGRQFSNSRSEMNVSTLELGDSALYLCAGSLTLAGGPETQYFGPGTRLLVL.

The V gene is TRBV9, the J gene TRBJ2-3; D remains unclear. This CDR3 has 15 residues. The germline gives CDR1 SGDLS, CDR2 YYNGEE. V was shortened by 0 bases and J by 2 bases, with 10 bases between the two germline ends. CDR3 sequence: CASSVEGGLTDTQYF. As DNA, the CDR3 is TGTGCCAGCAGCGTAGAGGGCGGTCTCACAGATACGCAGTATTTT.

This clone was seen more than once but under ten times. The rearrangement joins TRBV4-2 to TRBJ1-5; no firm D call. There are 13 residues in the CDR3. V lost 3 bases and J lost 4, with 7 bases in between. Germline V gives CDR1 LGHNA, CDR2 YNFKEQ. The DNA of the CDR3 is TGTGCCAGCAGCCAGGAGCGGAATCAGCCCCAGCATTTT. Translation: CASSQERNQPQHF.

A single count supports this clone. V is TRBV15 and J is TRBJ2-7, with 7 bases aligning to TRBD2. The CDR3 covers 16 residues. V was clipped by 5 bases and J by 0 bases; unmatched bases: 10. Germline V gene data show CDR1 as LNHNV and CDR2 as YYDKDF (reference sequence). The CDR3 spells CATSPHLAESSYEQYF. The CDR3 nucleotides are TGTGCCACCAGCCCCCATCTAGCGGAGAGCTCCTACGAGCAGTACTTC.

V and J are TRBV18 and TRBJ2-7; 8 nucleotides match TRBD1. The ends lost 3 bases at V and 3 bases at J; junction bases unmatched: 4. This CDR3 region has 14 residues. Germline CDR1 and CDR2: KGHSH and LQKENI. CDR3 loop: CASSPDRGGYEQYF. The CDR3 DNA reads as TGTGCCAGCTCACCCGACAGGGGAGGCTACGAGCAGTACTTC.

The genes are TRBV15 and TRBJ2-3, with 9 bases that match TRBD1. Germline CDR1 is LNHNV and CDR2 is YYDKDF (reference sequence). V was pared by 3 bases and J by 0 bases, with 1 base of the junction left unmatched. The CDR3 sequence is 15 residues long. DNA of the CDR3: TGTGCCACCAGCAGGGACAGGGGAAGCACAGATACGCAGTATTTT. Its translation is CATSRDRGSTDTQYF.

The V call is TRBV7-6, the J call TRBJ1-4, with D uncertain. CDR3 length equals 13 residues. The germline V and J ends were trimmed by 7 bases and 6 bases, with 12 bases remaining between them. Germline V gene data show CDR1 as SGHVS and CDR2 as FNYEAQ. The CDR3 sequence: CASTDPGDEKLFF. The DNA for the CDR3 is TGTGCCAGCACCGACCCCGGCGATGAAAAACTGTTTTTT.

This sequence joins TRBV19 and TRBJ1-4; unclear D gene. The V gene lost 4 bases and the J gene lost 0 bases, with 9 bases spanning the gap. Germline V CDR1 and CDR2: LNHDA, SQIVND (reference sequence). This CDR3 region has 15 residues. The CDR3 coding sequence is TGTGCCAGTAGTAGGACGGCCCCAACTAATGAAAAACTGTTTTTT. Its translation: CASSRTAPTNEKLFF.

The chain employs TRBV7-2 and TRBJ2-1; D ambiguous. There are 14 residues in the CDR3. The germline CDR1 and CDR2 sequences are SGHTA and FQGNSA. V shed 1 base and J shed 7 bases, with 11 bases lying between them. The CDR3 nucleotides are TGTGCCAGCAGCTTAGAAGGGCTGGGGAATGAGCAGTTCTTC. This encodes CASSLEGLGNEQFF.

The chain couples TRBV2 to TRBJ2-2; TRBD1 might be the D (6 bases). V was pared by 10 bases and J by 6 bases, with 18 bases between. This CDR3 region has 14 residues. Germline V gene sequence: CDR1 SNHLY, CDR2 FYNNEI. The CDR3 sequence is CAILNRAGSGELFF. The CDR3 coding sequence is TGTGCCATCCTGAACAGGGCTGGGTCCGGGGAGCTGTTTTTT.

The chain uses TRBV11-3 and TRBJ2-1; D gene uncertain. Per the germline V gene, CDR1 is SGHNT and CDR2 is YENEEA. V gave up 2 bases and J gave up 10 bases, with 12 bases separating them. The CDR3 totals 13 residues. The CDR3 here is CASSLFPNPEQFF. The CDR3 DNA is TGTGCCAGCAGCTTATTCCCAAACCCCGAGCAGTTCTTC.

In nucleotides, the CDR3 is TGTGCCAGCTCATTAGGGGAAAAAGAGACCCAGTACTTC. As protein: CASSLGEKETQYF. J is TRBJ2-5 and V is TRBV18, with D possibly matching TRBD1 (5 bases). V lost 5 bases and J 3 bases, leaving 10 bases between the germline ends. The length of the CDR3 is 13 residues. Germline lookup yields CDR1 KGHSH and CDR2 LQKENI.

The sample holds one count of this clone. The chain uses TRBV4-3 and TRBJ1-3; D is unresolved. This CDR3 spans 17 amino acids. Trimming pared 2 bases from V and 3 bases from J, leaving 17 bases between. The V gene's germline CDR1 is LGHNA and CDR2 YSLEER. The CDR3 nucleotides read TGCGCCAGCAGCCAAAATCCCGCCGGAGGGAATGGAAACACCATATATTTT. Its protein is CASSQNPAGGNGNTIYF.

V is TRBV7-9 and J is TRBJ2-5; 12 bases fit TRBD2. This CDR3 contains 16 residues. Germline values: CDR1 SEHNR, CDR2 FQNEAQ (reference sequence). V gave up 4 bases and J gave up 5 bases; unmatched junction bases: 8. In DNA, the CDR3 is TGTGCCAGCAGCTCACAAGGGACTAGCGGGTTGGAGACCCAGTACTTC. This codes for CASSSQGTSGLETQYF.

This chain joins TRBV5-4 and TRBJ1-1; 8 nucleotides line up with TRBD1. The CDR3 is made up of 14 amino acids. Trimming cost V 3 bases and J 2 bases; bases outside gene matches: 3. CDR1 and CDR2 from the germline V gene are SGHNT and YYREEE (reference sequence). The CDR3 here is CASSYGQGNTEAFF. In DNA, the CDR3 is TGTGCCAGCAGCTACGGACAGGGAAACACTGAAGCTTTCTTT. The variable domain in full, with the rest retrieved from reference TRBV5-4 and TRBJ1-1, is ETGVTQSPTHLIKTRGQQVTLRCSSQSGHNTVSWYQQALGQGPQFIFQYYREEENGRGNFPPRFSGLQFPNYSSELNVNALELDDSALYLCASSYGQGNTEAFFGQGTRLTVV.

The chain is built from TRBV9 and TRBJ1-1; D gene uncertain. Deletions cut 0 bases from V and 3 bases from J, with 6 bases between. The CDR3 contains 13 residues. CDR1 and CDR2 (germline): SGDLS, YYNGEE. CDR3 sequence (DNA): TGTGCCAGCAGCGTAGGGCCTGACACTGAAGCTTTCTTT. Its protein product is CASSVGPDTEAFF.

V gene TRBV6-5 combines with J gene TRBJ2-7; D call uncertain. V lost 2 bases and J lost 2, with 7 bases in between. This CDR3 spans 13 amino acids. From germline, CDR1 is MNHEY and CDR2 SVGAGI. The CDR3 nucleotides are TGTGCCAGCAGTTACCACAGAACCTACGAGCAGTACTTC. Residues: CASSYHRTYEQYF.

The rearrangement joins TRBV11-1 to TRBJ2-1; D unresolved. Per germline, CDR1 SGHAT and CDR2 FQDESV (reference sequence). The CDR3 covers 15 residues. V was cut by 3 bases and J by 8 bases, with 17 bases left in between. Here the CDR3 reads CASSFGALLFDEQFF. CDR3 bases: TGTGCCAGCAGCTTTGGAGCCCTTCTATTCGATGAGCAGTTCTTC.

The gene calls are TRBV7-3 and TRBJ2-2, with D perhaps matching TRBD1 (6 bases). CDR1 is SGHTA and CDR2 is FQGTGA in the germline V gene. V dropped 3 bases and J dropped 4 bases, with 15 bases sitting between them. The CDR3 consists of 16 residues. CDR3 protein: CASSLTQGVSTGELFF. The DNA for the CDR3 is TGTGCCAGCAGCTTGACACAGGGTGTAAGCACCGGGGAGCTGTTTTTT.

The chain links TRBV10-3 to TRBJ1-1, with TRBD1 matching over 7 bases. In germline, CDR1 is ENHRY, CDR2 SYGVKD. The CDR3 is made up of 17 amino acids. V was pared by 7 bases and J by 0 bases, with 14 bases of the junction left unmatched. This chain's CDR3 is CAITDRAGGAMNTEAFF. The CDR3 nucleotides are TGTGCCATCACCGACAGGGCCGGGGGAGCCATGAACACTGAAGCTTTCTTT.

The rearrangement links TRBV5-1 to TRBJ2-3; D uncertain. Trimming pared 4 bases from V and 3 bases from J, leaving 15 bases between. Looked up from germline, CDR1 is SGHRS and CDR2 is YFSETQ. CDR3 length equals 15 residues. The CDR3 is CASSPSRLGTDTQYF. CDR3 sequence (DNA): TGCGCCAGCAGCCCTTCCAGGCTAGGAACAGATACGCAGTATTTT.

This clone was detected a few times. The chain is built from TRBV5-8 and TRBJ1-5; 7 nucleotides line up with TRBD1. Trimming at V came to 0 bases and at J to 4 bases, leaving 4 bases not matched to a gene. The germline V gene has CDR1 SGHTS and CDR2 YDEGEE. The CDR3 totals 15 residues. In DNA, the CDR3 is TGTGCCAGCAGCTTGGAAACAGGGGCTAATCAGCCCCAGCATTTT. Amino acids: CASSLETGANQPQHF.

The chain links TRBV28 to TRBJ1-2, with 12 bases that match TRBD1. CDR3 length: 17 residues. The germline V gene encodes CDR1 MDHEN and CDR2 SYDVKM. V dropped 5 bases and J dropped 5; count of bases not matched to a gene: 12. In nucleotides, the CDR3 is TGTGCCAGCAGTCCGGGCGGGACAGGGGGCTTTCTTTATGGCTACACCTTC. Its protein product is CASSPGGTGGFLYGYTF.

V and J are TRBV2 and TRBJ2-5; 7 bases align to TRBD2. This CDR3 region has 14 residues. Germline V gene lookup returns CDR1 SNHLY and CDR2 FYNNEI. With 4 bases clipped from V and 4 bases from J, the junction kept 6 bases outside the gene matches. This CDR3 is CASSGRGRAETQYF. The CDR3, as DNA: TGTGCCAGCAGTGGGCGGGGGAGGGCAGAGACCCAGTACTTC.

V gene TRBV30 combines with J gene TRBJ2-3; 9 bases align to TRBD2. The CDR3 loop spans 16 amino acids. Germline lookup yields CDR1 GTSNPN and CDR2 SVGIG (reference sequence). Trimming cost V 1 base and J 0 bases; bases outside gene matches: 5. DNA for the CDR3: TGTGCCTGGAGTGGGCTAGCGGGGACTAGCACAGATACGCAGTATTTT. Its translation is CAWSGLAGTSTDTQYF.

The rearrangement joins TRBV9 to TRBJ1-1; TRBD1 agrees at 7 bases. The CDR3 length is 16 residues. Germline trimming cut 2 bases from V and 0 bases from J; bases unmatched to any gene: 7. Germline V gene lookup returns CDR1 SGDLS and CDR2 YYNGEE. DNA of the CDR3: TGTGCCAGCAGCGTGTGGACGGGACAGTTGAACACTGAAGCTTTCTTT. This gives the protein CASSVWTGQLNTEAFF.

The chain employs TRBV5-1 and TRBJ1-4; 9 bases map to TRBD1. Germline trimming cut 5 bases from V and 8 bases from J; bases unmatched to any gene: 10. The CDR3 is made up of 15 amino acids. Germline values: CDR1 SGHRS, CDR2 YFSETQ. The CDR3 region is CASSSWTGEYEKLFF. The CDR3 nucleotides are TGCGCCAGCAGTTCTTGGACAGGGGAATACGAAAAACTGTTTTTT.

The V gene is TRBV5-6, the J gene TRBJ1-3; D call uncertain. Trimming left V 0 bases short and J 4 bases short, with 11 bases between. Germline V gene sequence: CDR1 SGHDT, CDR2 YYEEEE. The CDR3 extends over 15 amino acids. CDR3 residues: CASSLVGAPGNTIYF. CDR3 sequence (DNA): TGTGCCAGCAGCTTGGTGGGCGCACCCGGAAACACCATATATTTT. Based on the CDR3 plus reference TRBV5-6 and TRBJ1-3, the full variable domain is DAGVTQSPTHLIKTRGQQVTLRCSPKSGHDTVSWYQQALGQGPQFIFQYYEEEERQRGNFPDRFSGHQFPNYSSELNVNALLLGDSALYLCASSLVGAPGNTIYFGEGSWLTVV.